This TCR beta chain derives from a study of blood T cell repertoires in COVID-19 (dated by TCRdb to between 2020 and 2021). Regarding the study in general: Samples covering the acute and convalescent phases of COVID-19 were provided by collaborators in the United States, Italy and Spain. The prospective study material was composed of cDNA or gDNA derived from T cells, B-cell-depleted T cells, or PBMCs. The dataset comprised deeply sampled blood TCRbeta repertoires from subjects exposed to, actively infected with, or recovered from COVID-19. A freely available public database, intended as a resource for researchers studying the immune response to SARS-CoV-2, is where the repertoires were released. The samples were drawn from the first 160 participants of the ongoing ImmuneRACE study and from 1,254 subjects provided by 6 global collaborators. Sample metadata almost always included a de-identified subject ID, COVID-19 status, age in years and sex. Where available, HLA class I and class II types were taken from metadata supplied by the sample provider and were not determined by assay-based typing.

TCRbeta CDR3 regions were amplified from genomic DNA by means of the immunoSEQ Assay, a bias-controlled multiplex PCR. In the source study's methods: The number of nucleated cells in each sample was estimated by amplification of reference gene primers within the assay. Sequence reads were collapsed and filtered to measure the absolute abundance of every unique TCRbeta CDR3 rearrangement. For each sample, productive Simpson clonality was calculated as the square root of Simpson's diversity index over productive rearrangements. Sourced from immuneACCESS, this table was stored by TCRdb with only in-frame sequences that have V and J called. A share of the clones is absent; for the studies checked, an unresolved V gene accounts for under half, and the remainder has no known explanation. Clone size and the V and J calls come from that table; the DNA yielded D and trimming. The sample table holds a few hundred thousand clones, of which 85% were seen once. The ten largest clones take up approximately 19% of the sample.

A note on this clone: This clone's antigen is unknown. Base-call qualities are not available, and no considerably larger clone is one nucleotide away.

On the study overall, not on this receptor specifically: The amount of clinical and demographic metadata varied by source and participant and was provided uncurated.

Participants in the prospective study were enrolled through a virtual design, were aged about 18 to 100 years, and lived in roughly 24 United States geographic areas. In the prospective study, cohorts were assigned on the basis of participant-reported clinical history obtained from a screening survey and a study questionnaire. For ImmuneRACE Cohort 3, a participant was defined as recovered based on two consecutive negative NP/OP PCR tests, clearance by a healthcare professional, or resolution of symptoms. In the prospective study, whole blood, serum and a nasopharyngeal or oropharyngeal swab were collected from each participant by mobile phlebotomists. Prospective study participants could optionally give additional blood draws and questionnaires over an approximately 2-month period. Before DNA extraction, blood samples from the prospective study were shipped at room temperature or frozen. The sequence came from a man aged 35-49 years who had recovered from COVID-19. The sequenced material came from PBMCs or T cells enriched from blood (not recorded which).

The CDR3 here reads CASSVEQGRSNYGYTF. At the DNA level, the sequence is TGTGCCAGCAGCGTAGAGCAGGGAAGGTCTAACTATGGCTACACCTTC. The chain couples TRBV9 to TRBJ1-2; D gene: possibly TRBD1, on 5 matching bases. V is cut by 0 bases and J by 0 bases, and the space between the germline ends is 12 bases. From the cysteine through the phenylalanine, the CDR3 covers 16 amino acids. The read is trimmed to its CDR3 DNA, 48 bases read in frame from base 1. CDR1 and CDR2 are read off the germline V gene as SGDLS and YYNGEE.